What follows is one T cell receptor beta chain and its context. This sample stems from a study of blood T cell repertoires in COVID-19. Turning to the study itself: There were acute and convalescent COVID-19 samples, and they came from the United States, Italy and Spain. From T cells, B-cell-depleted T cells, or PBMCs came the material, which was cDNA or gDNA.

Repertoires were generated with immunoSEQ multiplex PCR, while TCRdb's copy carries only in-frame clones and drops some. The sample contains approximately 250,000 clones, around 89% of which appear only once. V was trimmed by 5 bases and J by 1 base, leaving 18 bases between them. Germline CDR1 and CDR2: SGHVS and FNYEAQ. The CDR3 has 16 residues. The TCR originated in a young woman with acute COVID-19. Source material: PBMCs or T cells enriched from blood (not recorded which). The chain combines TRBV7-6 with TRBJ2-7, with unresolved D. The CDR3: CASSLGDLSNSYEQYF. The CDR3 region has the DNA TGTGCCAGCAGCCTAGGAGACTTGTCTAATTCCTACGAGCAGTACTTC.